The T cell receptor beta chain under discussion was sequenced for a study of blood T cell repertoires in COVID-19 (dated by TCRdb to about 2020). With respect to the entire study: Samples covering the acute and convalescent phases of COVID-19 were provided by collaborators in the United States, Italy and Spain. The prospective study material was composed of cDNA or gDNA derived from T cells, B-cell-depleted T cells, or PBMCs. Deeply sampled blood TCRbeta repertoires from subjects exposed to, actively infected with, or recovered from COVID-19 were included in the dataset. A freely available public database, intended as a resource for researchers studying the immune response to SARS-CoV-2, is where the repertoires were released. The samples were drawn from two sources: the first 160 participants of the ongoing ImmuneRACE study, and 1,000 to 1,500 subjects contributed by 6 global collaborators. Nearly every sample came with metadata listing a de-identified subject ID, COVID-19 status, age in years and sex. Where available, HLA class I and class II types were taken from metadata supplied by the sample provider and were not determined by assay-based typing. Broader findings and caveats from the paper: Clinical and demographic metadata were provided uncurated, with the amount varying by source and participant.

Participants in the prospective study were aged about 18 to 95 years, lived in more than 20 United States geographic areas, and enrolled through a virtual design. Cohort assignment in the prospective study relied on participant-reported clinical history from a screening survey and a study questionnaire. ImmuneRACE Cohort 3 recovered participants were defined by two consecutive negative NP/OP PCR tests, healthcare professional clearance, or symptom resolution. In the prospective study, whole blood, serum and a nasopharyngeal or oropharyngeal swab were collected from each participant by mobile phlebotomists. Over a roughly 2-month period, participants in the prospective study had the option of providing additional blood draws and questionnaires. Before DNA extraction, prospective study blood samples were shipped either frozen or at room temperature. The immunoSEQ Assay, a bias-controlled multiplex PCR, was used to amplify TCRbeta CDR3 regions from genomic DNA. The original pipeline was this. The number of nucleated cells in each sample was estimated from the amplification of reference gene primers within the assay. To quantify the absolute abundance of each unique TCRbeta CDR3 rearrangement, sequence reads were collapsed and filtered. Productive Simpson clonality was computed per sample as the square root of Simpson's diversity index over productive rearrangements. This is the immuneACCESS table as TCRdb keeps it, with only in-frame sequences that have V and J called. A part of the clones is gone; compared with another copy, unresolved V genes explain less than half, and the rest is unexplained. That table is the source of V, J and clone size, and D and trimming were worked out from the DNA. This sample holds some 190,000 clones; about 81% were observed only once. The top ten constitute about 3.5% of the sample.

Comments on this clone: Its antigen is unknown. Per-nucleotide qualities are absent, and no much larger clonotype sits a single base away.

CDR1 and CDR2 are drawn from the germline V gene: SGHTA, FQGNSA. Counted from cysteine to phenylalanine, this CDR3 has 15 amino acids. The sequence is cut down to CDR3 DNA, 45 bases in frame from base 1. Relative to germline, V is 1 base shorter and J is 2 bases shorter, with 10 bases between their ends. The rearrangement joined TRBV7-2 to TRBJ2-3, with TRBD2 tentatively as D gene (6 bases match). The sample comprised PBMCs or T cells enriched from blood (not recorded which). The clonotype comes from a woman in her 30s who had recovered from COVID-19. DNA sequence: TGTGCCAGCAGCTTAGGCGGGACCGTCACAGATACGCAGTATTTT. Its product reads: CASSLGGTVTDTQYF.